A single sample gave rise to the 5 T cell receptor beta chains below, sequenced in a study of blood T cell repertoires in COVID-19. Assay: immunoSEQ multiplex PCR; the TCRdb copy retains only in-frame clones and omits some. The table lists a few hundred thousand clones, about 83% of them singletons. Sequenced input: peripheral blood. The receptors here all came from a middle-aged woman who had recovered from COVID-19.

The chain employs TRBV9 and TRBJ1-2; TRBD1 matches at 10 bases. The length of the CDR3 is 17 residues. From germline, CDR1 is SGDLS and CDR2 YYNGEE. The junction had 10 bases not matched to a gene; V was cut back by 4 bases and J by 1 base. CDR3 DNA sequence: TGTGCCAGCAGCTCCCGAGGGGACAGGGGAAGTAACTATGGCTACACCTTC. It codes for CASSSRGDRGSNYGYTF.

This clone turned up a few times. The chain has TRBV5-1 and TRBJ2-7; tentative D call: TRBD1 (6 bases). Germline values: CDR1 SGHRS, CDR2 YFSETQ. Trimming stripped 4 bases from V and 2 bases from J, with 13 bases between. The CDR3 runs 14 residues. The CDR3 region is CASSAGQKPYEQYF. CDR3 coding DNA: TGCGCCAGCAGCGCAGGACAGAAGCCCTACGAGCAGTACTTC.

The J gene is TRBJ1-6, the V gene TRBV2, with D maybe TRBD1 (6 bases). V was trimmed by 6 bases and J by 10 bases, leaving 16 bases between them. This CDR3 region has 14 residues. Germline assignment: CDR1 SNHLY and CDR2 FYNNEI. The CDR3, as DNA: TGTGCCAGCAGCCCCTGGTCACAGGGATCACCCCTCCACTTT. It is translated as CASSPWSQGSPLHF.

The chain couples TRBV10-3 to TRBJ1-1, with 11 positions matching TRBD1. Per the germline V gene, CDR1 is ENHRY and CDR2 is SYGVKD. The CDR3 has 14 residues. J was trimmed by 4 bases and V by 6 bases; bases with no gene match: 4. Here the CDR3 reads CAIRGQGDGTEAFF. DNA for the CDR3: TGTGCCATCAGGGGACAGGGGGACGGCACTGAAGCTTTCTTT.

This rearrangement joins TRBV6-1 to TRBJ2-1; no definite D call. The germline V gene has CDR1 MNHNS and CDR2 SASEGT. Trimming removed 4 bases at V and 3 bases at J, with 16 bases between. The CDR3 is 16 residues long. CDR3 sequence reads: CASSGDPENFYNEQFF. The CDR3 nucleotides are TGTGCCAGCAGTGGTGACCCGGAGAACTTCTACAATGAGCAGTTCTTC.